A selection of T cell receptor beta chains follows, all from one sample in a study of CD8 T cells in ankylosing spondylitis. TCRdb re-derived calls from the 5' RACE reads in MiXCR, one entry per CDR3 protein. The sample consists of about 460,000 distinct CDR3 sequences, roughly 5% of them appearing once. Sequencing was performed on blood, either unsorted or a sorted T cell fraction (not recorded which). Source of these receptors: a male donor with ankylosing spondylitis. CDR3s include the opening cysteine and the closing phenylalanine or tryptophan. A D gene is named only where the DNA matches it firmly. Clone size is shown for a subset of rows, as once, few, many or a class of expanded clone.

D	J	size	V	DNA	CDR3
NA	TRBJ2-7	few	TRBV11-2	TGTGCCAGCAGGGACTGGACAGAGCGCTCCTACGAGCAGTACTTC	CASRDWTERSYEQYF
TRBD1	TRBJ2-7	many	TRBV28	TGTGCCAGCAGTTTATCGGCCGGGACAGGACTATACGAGCAGTACTTC	CASSLSAGTGLYEQYF
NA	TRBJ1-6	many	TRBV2	TGTGCCAGCAGCGCCTTGGATATTTCACCCCTCCACTTT	CASSALDISPLHF
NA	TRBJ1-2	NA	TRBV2	TGTGCCAGCAGTCAGACGGAGGGTGGCTACACCTTC	CASSQTEGGYTF
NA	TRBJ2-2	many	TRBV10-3	TGTGCCATCAGTGACTCCAACGCGAACACCGGGGAGCTGTTTTTT	CAISDSNANTGELFF
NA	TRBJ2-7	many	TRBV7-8	TGTGCCAGCAGTCCCCCCCGGGGCCAGAAAGGTTACGAGCAGTACTTC	CASSPPRGQKGYEQYF
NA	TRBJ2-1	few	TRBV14	TGTGCCAGCAGCCAAGCGAGAAGAGAGCAGTTCTTC	CASSQARREQFF
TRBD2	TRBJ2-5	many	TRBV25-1	TGTGCCAGCAGTGTTAGCGGGAGGCGAGAGACCCAGTACTTC	CASSVSGRRETQYF
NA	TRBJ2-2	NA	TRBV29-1	TGCAGCGTTTCCAGGGACGCGAACACCGGGGAGCTGTTTTTT	CSVSRDANTGELFF
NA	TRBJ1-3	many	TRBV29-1	TGCAGCGTCGCCGGGACACTGTCTGGAAACACCATATATTTT	CSVAGTLSGNTIYF
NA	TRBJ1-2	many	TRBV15	TGTGCCACCAGCCTCTCACTGGGGCCGGCTAACTATGGCTACACCTTC	CATSLSLGPANYGYTF
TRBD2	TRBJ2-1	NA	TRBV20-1	TGCAGTGCTAGAGATCGGACTAGAGGTGGGAGTGAGCAGTTCTTC	CSARDRTRGGSEQFF
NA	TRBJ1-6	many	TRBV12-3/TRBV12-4	TGTGCCAGCACTCGGGGCAGGCCCTTCTCCTATAATTCACCCCTCCACTTT	CASTRGRPFSYNSPLHF
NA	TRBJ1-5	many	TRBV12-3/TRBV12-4	TGTGCCAGCAGTTTCGGGCAGGGCCGCAATCAGCCCCAGCATTTT	CASSFGQGRNQPQHF
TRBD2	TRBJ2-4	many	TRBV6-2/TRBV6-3	TGTGCCAGCAGTTTGTCGACGGGGGGTACAAACATTCAGTACTTC	CASSLSTGGTNIQYF
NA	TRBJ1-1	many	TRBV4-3	TGCGCCAGCAGCCAAGACAGGGACATCGAAGCTTTCTTT	CASSQDRDIEAFF
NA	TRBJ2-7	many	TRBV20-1	TGCAGTGCCCACCGGGCCCTACGTGCCTACGAGCAGTACTTC	CSAHRALRAYEQYF
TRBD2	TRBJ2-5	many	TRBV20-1	TGCAGTGCTCCCAATAGCGGGGGGCTCCAAGAGACCCAGTACTTC	CSAPNSGGLQETQYF
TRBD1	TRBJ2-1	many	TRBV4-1	TGCGCCAGCAGCCAGCCTTTGACAGGGGATGAGCAGTTCTTC	CASSQPLTGDEQFF
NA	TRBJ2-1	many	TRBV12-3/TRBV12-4	TGTGCCAGCAGTTTTCCTCGGGGGCCCTTCAATGAGCAGTTCTTC	CASSFPRGPFNEQFF
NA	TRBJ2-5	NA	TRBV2	TGTGCCAGGAGGGTCGGCCGCCGGAATGCTGAGACCCAGTACTTC	CARRVGRRNAETQYF
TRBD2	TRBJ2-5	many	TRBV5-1	TGCGCCAGCAGCTTGACTAGCGCAAACCAAGAGACCCAGTACTTC	CASSLTSANQETQYF
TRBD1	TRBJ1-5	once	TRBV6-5	TGTGCCAGCAGTTATGGGACAGGAGATCAGCCCCAGCATTTT	CASSYGTGDQPQHF
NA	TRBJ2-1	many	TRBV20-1	TGCAGTGCTAGTGAGGGGGGGCCGTTGAATGAGCAGTTCTTC	CSASEGGPLNEQFF
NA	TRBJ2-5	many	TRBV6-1	TGTGCCAGCACCCCAGTCGGGGAGTTGGAGACCCAGTACTTC	CASTPVGELETQYF
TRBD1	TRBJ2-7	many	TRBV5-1	TGCGCCAGCAGCTTGACATCCGGGACAGGGGGAGAGCAGTACTTC	CASSLTSGTGGEQYF
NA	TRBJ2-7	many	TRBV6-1	TGTGCCAGCAACGCCTACGAGCAGTACTTC	CASNAYEQYF
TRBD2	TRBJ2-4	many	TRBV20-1	TGCAGTGCTAGAAGGCTAGCGGGAGGGGGGGACATTCAGTACTTC	CSARRLAGGGDIQYF
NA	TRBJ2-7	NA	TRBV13	TGTGCCAGCAGCTTAGGCCCGACAGACTACGAGCAGTACTTC	CASSLGPTDYEQYF
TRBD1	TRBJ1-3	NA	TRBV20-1	TGCAGTGCTCCCCTTCGGGGACAGGCCTCTGGAAACACCATATATTTT	CSAPLRGQASGNTIYF
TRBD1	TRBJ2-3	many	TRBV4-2	TGTGCCAGCAGCTCTAATCCCGGGACAGGGGAAGAGACAGATACGCAGTATTTT	CASSSNPGTGEETDTQYF
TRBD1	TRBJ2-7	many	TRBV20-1	TGCAGTGCAGAAGGGACAGTTAAGTACGAGCAGTACTTC	CSAEGTVKYEQYF
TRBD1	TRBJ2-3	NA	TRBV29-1	TGCAGCGTTTTCGGACAGGGACTCTTGTCAGATACGCAGTATTTT	CSVFGQGLLSDTQYF
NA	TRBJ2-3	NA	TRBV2	TGTGCCAGCACGTTCGGGGTTAGCACAGATACGCAGTATTTT	CASTFGVSTDTQYF
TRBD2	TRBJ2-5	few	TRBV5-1	TGCGCCAGCAGCTTGGATAGCGGGAAGGGGACCCAGTACTTC	CASSLDSGKGTQYF
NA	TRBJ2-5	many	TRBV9	TGTGCCAGCAGCCAACGGGATGCAAGAGAGACCCAGTACTTC	CASSQRDARETQYF
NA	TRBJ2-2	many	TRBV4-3	TGCGCCAGCAGCCAAGATAAGTTGGGGGAAAACACCGGGGAGCTGTTTTTT	CASSQDKLGENTGELFF
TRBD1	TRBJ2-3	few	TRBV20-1	TGCAGTGCTAAGGGACAGGGGGCCCGTACAGATACGCAGTATTTT	CSAKGQGARTDTQYF
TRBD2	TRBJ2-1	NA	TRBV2	TGTGCCAGCTGTCTACTACTAGCGGGAGGGCCTAGGGGTTACAATGAGCAGTTCTTC	CASCLLLAGGPRGYNEQFF
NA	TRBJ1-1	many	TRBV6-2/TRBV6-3	TGTGCCAGCAGCTGGCAGGGGTTGGATGTTGAAGCTTTCTTT	CASSWQGLDVEAFF
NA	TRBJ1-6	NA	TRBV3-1	TGTGCCAGCAGCCTTTGGGGCCGGCAGGGAAATTCACCCCTCCACTTT	CASSLWGRQGNSPLHF
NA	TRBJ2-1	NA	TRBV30	TGTGCCTGGAGTGCCATGGGGGCGGGCTCCTACAATGAGCAGTTCTTC	CAWSAMGAGSYNEQFF
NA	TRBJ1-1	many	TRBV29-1	TGCAGCGTTGCTCGGGGACTTACTAACACTGAAGCTTTCTTT	CSVARGLTNTEAFF
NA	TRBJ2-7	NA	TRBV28	TGTGCCAGCATGCGACGGCCTTACTCCTACGAGCAGTACTTC	CASMRRPYSYEQYF
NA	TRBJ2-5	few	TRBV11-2	TGTGCCAGCAGCTTAGTGTTTTGGGGTACGGGACTCAAGGGGCGGCAGACCCAGTACTTC	CASSLVFWGTGLKGRQTQYF
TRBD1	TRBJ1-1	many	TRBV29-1	TGCAGCGTTGGAGGACAGGTAGGGACTGAAGCTTTCTTT	CSVGGQVGTEAFF
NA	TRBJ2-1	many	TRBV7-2	TGTGCCAGCACCCCAGCGGGTGGACAGCGCACCAATGAGCAGTTCTTC	CASTPAGGQRTNEQFF
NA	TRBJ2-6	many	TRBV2	TGTGCCAGCAGTAACTCTGGGGCCAACGTCCTGACTTTC	CASSNSGANVLTF
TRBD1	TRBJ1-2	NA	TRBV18	TGTGCCAGCTCACTCCGGGACAGTTTTAACTATGGCTACACCTTC	CASSLRDSFNYGYTF
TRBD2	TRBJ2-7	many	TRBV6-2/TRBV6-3	TGTGCCAGCAGTCGATTACTAGCGGGGGGCTACGAGCAGTACTTC	CASSRLLAGGYEQYF
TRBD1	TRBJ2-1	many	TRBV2	TGTGCCAGCAGTGTTGTAGGACAGGGGGCCTACAATGAGCAGTTCTTC	CASSVVGQGAYNEQFF